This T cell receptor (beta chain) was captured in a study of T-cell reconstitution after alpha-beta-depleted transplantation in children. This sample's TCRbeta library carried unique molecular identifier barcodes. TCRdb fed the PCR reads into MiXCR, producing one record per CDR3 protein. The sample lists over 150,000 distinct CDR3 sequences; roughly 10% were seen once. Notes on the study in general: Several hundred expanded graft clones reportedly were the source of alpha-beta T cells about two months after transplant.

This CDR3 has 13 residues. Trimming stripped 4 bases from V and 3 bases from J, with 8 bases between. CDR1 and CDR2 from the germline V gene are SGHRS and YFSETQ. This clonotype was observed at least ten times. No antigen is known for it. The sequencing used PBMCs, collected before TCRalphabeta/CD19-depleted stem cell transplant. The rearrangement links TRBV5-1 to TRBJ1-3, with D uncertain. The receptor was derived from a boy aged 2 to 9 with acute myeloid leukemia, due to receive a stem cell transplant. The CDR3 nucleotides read TGCGCCAGCAGCCCGACCGATGGAAACACCATATATTTT. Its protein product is CASSPTDGNTIYF.